This T cell receptor (beta chain) was found in a study of molecular identifiers for immune sequencing clone quantification. Study-wide findings and caveats: Clonotypes topping 20 RNA copies carried over 98% of effector molecules but under 1% of naive ones. Highly expanded clone sizes could end up underestimated if a barcode were shared by identical TCR molecules.

As CD8+CD4-CCR7+CD45RA+ cells, naive CD8 T cells were sorted. This CDR3 region has 13 residues. From germline, CDR1 is SNHLY and CDR2 FYNNEI. Trimming took off 5 bases at V and 12 bases at J, with 16 bases between the two ends. From the PCR reads, TCRdb called clonotypes with MiXCR, one entry per CDR3 protein. The data show around 320,000 distinct CDR3 sequences, roughly 23% seen once. The sample holds one count of this clonotype. No antigen is known for it. A read error may be the cause here, since a much bigger clone is one base away. Sequencing was performed on naive CD8+ T cells from blood, with Jurkat cell RNA spiked in. Subset denoted: FACS-sorted CD8+CD4-CCR7+CD45RA+ naive T cells. The sequence derives from a human donor in good health. Some libraries in this study had Jurkat cell RNA spiked in. This chain joins TRBV2 and TRBJ1-4; D possibly corresponds to TRBD1 (6 bases). For the CDR3, the DNA is TGTGCCAGCAGTAAGGGACGACAGGTGGAACTGTTTTTT. Translation gives CASSKGRQVELFF.